This T cell receptor (beta chain) stems from a study of cytomegalovirus exposure and HLA in healthy donors. This clone showed up just once. An end of the junction differs from the germline gene, which may be a read error. This CDR3 contains 14 residues. The germline V gene has CDR1 SGHNT and CDR2 YYREEE (reference sequence). A multiplex PCR was run with 60 Vbeta primers and 13 Jbeta primers. Generated by immunoSEQ multiplex PCR, the TCRdb table keeps only in-frame clones and is missing some. The sample includes roughly 180,000 clones, approximately 80% of them seen just once. The sequenced material came from PBMCs. The rearrangement links TRBV5-4 to TRBJ2-6; a weak D match, TRBD1 (5 bases). The sequence was collected from a boy between 2 and 10 years old in good health and CMV-seronegative. Here the CDR3 DNA reads TGTGCCAGCAGCTTGAACTCTGGGGCCAACGGCCTGACTTTC. It specifies CASSLNSGANGLTF. The full variable domain, with the rest looked up from reference TRBV5-4 and TRBJ2-6, is ETGVTQSPTHLIKTRGQQVTLRCSSQSGHNTVSWYQQALGQGPQFIFQYYREEENGRGNFPPRFSGLQFPNYSSELNVNALELDDSALYLCASSLNSGANGLTFGAGSRLTVL.